One sample yielded the 5 T cell receptor beta chains listed below, sequenced in a study of blood T cell repertoires in COVID-19. Sequencing used immunoSEQ multiplex PCR; TCRdb keeps in-frame clones, though not all of them. The sample yields approximately 320,000 clones, 87% seen once. The source material was PBMCs or T cells enriched from blood (not recorded which). The receptor set was obtained from a woman aged 18-29 years who had recovered from COVID-19.

The chain carries TRBV7-9 and TRBJ2-3; D is possibly TRBD2 (6 bases). The CDR3 contains 15 residues. Germline CDR1 and CDR2: SEHNR and FQNEAQ (reference sequence). V lost 3 bases, J lost 1 base, and 11 bases lay in between. DNA for the CDR3: TGTGCCAGCAGCTTTTGGGGGGTCCGCACAGATACGCAGTATTTT. This gives the protein CASSFWGVRTDTQYF.

The rearrangement uses TRBV15 and TRBJ2-7; D possibly corresponds to TRBD1 (6 bases). The V gene's germline CDR1 is LNHNV and CDR2 YYDKDF (reference sequence). V lost 4 bases and J lost 6, with 13 bases in between. The CDR3 is 13 amino acids. The CDR3 spells CATSTTGSGEQYF. In DNA, the CDR3 is TGTGCCACCAGCACCACAGGGTCGGGCGAGCAGTACTTC.

The rearrangement links TRBV19 to TRBJ2-5, with 11 nucleotides matching TRBD2. Trimming took 5 bases from V and 1 from J; bases not matched to a gene: 3. The CDR3 spans 15 residues. CDR1 and CDR2 from the germline V gene are LNHDA and SQIVND (reference sequence). CDR3 nucleotides: TGTGCCAGTAGTCTCGGGACTAGCGGCCAAGAGACCCAGTACTTC. It is translated as CASSLGTSGQETQYF.

The J gene is TRBJ2-2, the V gene TRBV13; 7 bases agree with TRBD2. The germline V gene encodes CDR1 PRHDT and CDR2 FYEKMQ (reference sequence). This CDR3 has 17 residues. The V gene end was trimmed by 4 bases and the J gene end by 1 base; junction bases not matched to a gene: 9. The CDR3, as DNA: TGTGCCAGCAGCTGGACCCTAGCGGATGGGAACACCGGGGAGCTGTTTTTT. Amino acids: CASSWTLADGNTGELFF.

The chain joins TRBV3-1 (or the pseudogene TRBV3-2) to TRBJ1-4; the match to TRBD1 covers 7 bases. The length of the CDR3 is 16 residues. V shed 3 bases and J 0 bases; nucleotides not matched to a gene: 4. Per the germline V gene, CDR1 is LGHDT and CDR2 is YNNKEL (reference sequence). CDR3 in DNA: TGTGCCAGCAGCCATCGGGACAGCGCAACTAATGAAAAACTGTTTTTT. This encodes CASSHRDSATNEKLFF.